The 18 T cell receptor beta chains presented below share a single source sample, sequenced in a study of early T cells in non-severe SARS-CoV-2 infection. TCRdb re-called the 5' RACE reads with MiXCR, one entry per CDR3 protein. The table records under 100,000 distinct CDR3 sequences, around 10% of them present only once. Sample: whole blood. These receptors were taken from an adult who was a healthcare worker with PCR-confirmed SARS-CoV-2 infection or an uninfected control (not recorded which).

This clonotype was seen at least ten times. The chain combines TRBV18 with TRBJ1-1, with no clear D. The CDR3 has 17 residues. V was pared by 3 bases and J by 0 bases, with 17 bases between. CDR1 is KGHSH, CDR2 LQKENI, per germline. The CDR3 DNA reads TGTGCCAGCTCACCCCCAGGCCTAGGTAATATGAACACTGAAGCTTTCTTT. This gives the protein CASSPPGLGNMNTEAFF.

This clonotype was found a few times. J is TRBJ2-3 and V is TRBV5-1; TRBD2 might be the D (5 bases). Germline V gene sequence: CDR1 SGHRS, CDR2 YFSETQ. The CDR3 sequence is 14 residues long. V was shortened by 5 bases and J by 2 bases, with 12 bases between the two germline ends. CDR3 loop: CASRGAASTDTQYF. CDR3 in DNA: TGCGCCAGCAGAGGAGCGGCCTCCACAGATACGCAGTATTTT. The complete variable domain, with remaining parts taken from reference TRBV5-1 and TRBJ2-3, reads KAGVTQTPRYLIKTRGQQVTLSCSPISGHRSVSWYQQTPGQGLQFLFEYFSETQRNKGNFPGRFSGRQFSNSRSEMNVSTLELGDSALYLCASRGAASTDTQYFGPGTRLTVL.

The chain couples TRBV29-1 to TRBJ2-7; TRBD1 might be the D (8 bases). CDR1 SQVTM and CDR2 ANQGSEA come from the germline V gene. V shed 6 bases and J shed 2 bases, with 35 bases lying between them. The CDR3 sequence is 20 residues long. CDR3 coding DNA: TGCAGCGTGCGTGGGGCCAACAGGGGGACTGGAGCGGGACGCGCCTACGAGCAGTACTTC. The encoded protein is CSVRGANRGTGAGRAYEQYF.

The CDR3 protein is CASSPTWSAQYF. The CDR3 nucleotides read TGTGCCAGCAGCCCAACCTGGAGTGCCCAGTACTTC. The chain links TRBV11-2 to TRBJ2-5; no firm D call. CDR3 length: 12 amino acids. Trimming stripped 5 bases from V and 9 bases from J, with 13 bases between. Germline CDR1 and CDR2: SGHAT and FQNNGV.

This clonotype has only a few counts. This rearrangement joins TRBV5-1 to TRBJ2-1; 11 bases map to TRBD2. This CDR3 contains 16 residues. Trimming removed 1 base from V and 2 bases from J; junction bases left unmatched: 2. Germline V lookup: CDR1 SGHRS, CDR2 YFSETQ. CDR3: CASSLLSGGAYNEQFF. The CDR3 DNA follows: TGCGCCAGCAGCTTGCTTAGCGGGGGGGCCTACAATGAGCAGTTCTTC.

This clonotype has a count of ten or more. The V and J genes are TRBV30 and TRBJ1-5; unclear D gene. Germline-derived CDR1 and CDR2 are GTSNPN and SVGIG (reference sequence). The CDR3 extends over 14 amino acids. V was pared by 0 bases and J by 2 bases, with 8 bases between. The CDR3 sequence is CAWSVASGNQPQHF. Here the CDR3 DNA reads TGTGCCTGGAGTGTAGCCTCTGGCAATCAGCCCCAGCATTTT.

This clonotype occurred many times. The V and J genes are TRBV2 and TRBJ2-5; 10 bases fit TRBD2. Germline values: CDR1 SNHLY, CDR2 FYNNEI. The CDR3 consists of 15 residues. V was pared by 4 bases and J by 3 bases, with 5 bases of the junction left unmatched. The CDR3 nucleotides are TGTGCCAGCAGTGCCAACGGACTAGCGGAAGAGACCCAGTACTTC. This encodes CASSANGLAEETQYF.

This chain joins TRBV20-1 and TRBJ1-2, with unresolved D. Trimming pared 5 bases from V and 4 bases from J, leaving 11 bases between. The CDR3 runs to 12 residues. Germline-derived CDR1 and CDR2 are DFQATT and SNEGSKA (reference sequence). The chain's CDR3 is CSASTHRYGYTF. CDR3 bases: TGCAGTGCTTCCACACATCGCTATGGCTACACCTTC.

This clonotype was found a few times. The gene calls are TRBV3-1 and TRBJ1-1, with D maybe TRBD1 (5 bases). Germline CDR1 reads LGHDT; CDR2 reads YNNKEL (reference sequence). Trimming cost V 2 bases and J 0 bases, with 13 bases left between them. The CDR3 consists of 16 residues. The CDR3 nucleotides are TGTGCCAGCAGCCAACAACCGGGGGGGTTGAACACTGAAGCTTTCTTT. It specifies CASSQQPGGLNTEAFF.

This clonotype was observed a few times. The CDR3 loop is CSGSAAHEQYF. The CDR3 DNA follows: TGCAGTGGGTCAGCGGCCCACGAGCAGTACTTC. The rearrangement uses TRBV29-1 and TRBJ2-7; tentative D call: TRBD2 (5 bases). Germline V CDR1 and CDR2: SQVTM, ANQGSEA. The CDR3 has 11 residues.

This clonotype was counted a few times. The chain has TRBV7-6 and TRBJ1-6; 8 positions match TRBD1. The trim removed 3 bases at V and 7 bases at J, leaving 2 bases unmatched. The CDR3 is 14 amino acids. Germline V lookup: CDR1 SGHVS, CDR2 FNYEAQ. For the CDR3, the DNA is TGTGCCAGCAGCTTGACAGGGGAAAATTCACCCCTCCACTTT. It specifies CASSLTGENSPLHF. The full variable domain, completed using reference TRBV7-6 and TRBJ1-6, is GAGVSQSPRYKVTKRGQDVALRCDPISGHVSLYWYRQALGQGPEFLTYFNYEAQQDKSGLPNDRFSAERPEGSISTLTIQRTEQRDSAMYRCASSLTGENSPLHFGNGTRLTVT.

This clonotype has only a few counts. The chain couples TRBV3-1 to TRBJ1-5; a weak D match, TRBD1 (6 bases). The length of the CDR3 is 14 residues. The V gene lost 3 bases and the J gene lost 6 bases, with 12 bases spanning the gap. Germline CDR1 LGHDT, CDR2 YNNKEL (reference sequence). The CDR3 protein is CASSQAGASQPQHF. CDR3 DNA sequence: TGTGCCAGCAGCCAGGCGGGGGCGAGTCAGCCCCAGCATTTT.

Many counts were recorded for this clonotype. This chain connects TRBV20-1 to TRBJ2-1; no clear D. Trimming took 6 bases from V and 8 from J, leaving 11 bases between them. Germline loops: CDR1 DFQATT, CDR2 SNEGSKA (reference sequence). The CDR3 totals 11 residues. The CDR3 here is CSAPVADEQFF. CDR3 DNA: TGCAGTGCCCCCGTCGCTGATGAGCAGTTCTTC.

This clonotype was detected only a few times. This chain uses TRBV4-2 with TRBJ2-3; no clear D gene. CDR1 and CDR2 (germline): LGHNA, YNFKEQ. Trimming stripped 1 base from V and 5 bases from J, with 4 bases between. The CDR3 is 12 amino acids. CDR3 residues: CASSQGRDTQYF. The CDR3 DNA reads as TGTGCCAGCAGCCAAGGGAGAGATACGCAGTATTTT.

This clonotype was recorded many times. The gene calls are TRBV18 and TRBJ1-2; a possible D gene is TRBD1 (5 bases). CDR1 and CDR2 from the germline V gene are KGHSH and LQKENI. Trimming left V 1 base short and J 6 bases short, with 15 bases between. The CDR3 totals 15 residues. CDR3 sequence (DNA): TGTGCCAGCTCACCACTCATGGGCAGGGACGATGGCTACACCTTC. It is translated as CASSPLMGRDDGYTF.

In this sample, this clonotype turned up a few times. The gene calls are TRBV5-5 and TRBJ2-1; D might be TRBD2 (6 bases). Trimming removed 3 bases at V and 5 bases at J, with 9 bases between. Per the germline V gene, CDR1 is SGHKS and CDR2 is YYEKEE (reference sequence). The CDR3 is 13 amino acids. CDR3 sequence: CASSSGLHNEQFF. Here the CDR3 DNA reads TGTGCCAGCAGCTCGGGACTCCACAATGAGCAGTTCTTC.

This clonotype appeared many times. The CDR3 loop reads CASSLGLAEYNEQFF. The CDR3 DNA follows: TGCGCCAGCAGCTTGGGACTAGCGGAGTACAATGAGCAGTTCTTC. The rearrangement links TRBV5-1 to TRBJ2-1; 9 bases are shared with TRBD2. Per germline, CDR1 SGHRS and CDR2 YFSETQ. V was clipped by 0 bases and J by 4 bases; unmatched bases: 2. The CDR3 spans 15 residues.

This clonotype was found many times. This chain connects TRBV5-8 to TRBJ2-1, with D perhaps matching TRBD2 (6 bases). Germline CDR1 reads SGHTS; CDR2 reads YDEGEE. V was pared by 7 bases and J by 12 bases, with 23 bases between. The CDR3 loop spans 14 amino acids. The CDR3 coding sequence is TGTGCCAGCCCCCAGGGTAGCGGTGCCAACGGGCAGTTCTTC. As protein: CASPQGSGANGQFF.